This T cell receptor beta chain was found in a study of blood T cell repertoires in COVID-19. Study at large: The United States, Italy and Spain were the sources of the acute and convalescent COVID-19 samples.

The repertoire was sequenced with immunoSEQ multiplex PCR; TCRdb's copy has only in-frame clones and lacks some. The sample yields fewer than 350,000 clones, 75% to 90% seen once. Recruits, aged about 18 to 100 years, lived in 24 US areas. Participants were placed into cohorts based on the clinical history they reported. Resolution of symptoms, clearance, or two negative PCRs was present in recovered Cohort 3 donors. Germline V gene data show CDR1 as MNHEY and CDR2 as SMNVEV (reference sequence). The CDR3 extends over 17 amino acids. V lost 1 base, J lost 5 bases, and 9 bases stayed unmatched. The J gene is TRBJ2-2, the V gene TRBV27, with 8 bases lining up with TRBD1. The TCR originated in a woman in her fifties or sixties who had recovered from COVID-19. Sequenced sample: PBMCs or T cells enriched from blood (not recorded which). The CDR3: CASSLLGQGAGTGELFF. The CDR3 region has the DNA TGTGCCAGCAGTTTATTGGGGCAGGGGGCGGGGACCGGGGAGCTGTTTTTT.